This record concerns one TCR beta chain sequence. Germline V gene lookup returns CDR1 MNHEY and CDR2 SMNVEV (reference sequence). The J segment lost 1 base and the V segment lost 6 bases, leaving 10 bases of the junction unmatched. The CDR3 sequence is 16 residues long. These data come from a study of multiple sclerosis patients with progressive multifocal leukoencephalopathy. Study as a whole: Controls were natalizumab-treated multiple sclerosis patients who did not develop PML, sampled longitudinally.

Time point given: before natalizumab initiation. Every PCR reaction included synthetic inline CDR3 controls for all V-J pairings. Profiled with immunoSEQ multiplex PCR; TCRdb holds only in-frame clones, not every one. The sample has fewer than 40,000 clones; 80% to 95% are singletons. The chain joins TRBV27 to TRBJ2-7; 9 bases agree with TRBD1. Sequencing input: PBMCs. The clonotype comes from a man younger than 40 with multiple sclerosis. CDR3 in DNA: TGTGCCAGCAGATTAACCGGGACAGGGATGTCCTACGAGCAGTACTTC. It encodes CASRLTGTGMSYEQYF.